This TCR beta chain was captured by sequencing in a study of blood T cell repertoires in COVID-19. Study at large: Material from acute and convalescent COVID-19 was sourced from the United States, Italy and Spain. In each case, the material was cDNA or gDNA derived from T cells, B-cell-depleted T cells, or PBMCs.

Original handling: Nucleated cell counts were estimated from reference gene primer amplification. The data were produced by immunoSEQ multiplex PCR, yet TCRdb's version contains in-frame clones alone and is incomplete. Clonal size and the V and J genes are those of that table, whereas D and trimming came from the DNA. The table shows under 150,000 clones, with around nine tenths occurring only once. This clonotype originated in a woman in her seventies who had recovered from COVID-19. Material for sequencing was peripheral blood.

DNA for the CDR3: TGTGCCAGCAGCCTAGGGCTAGACTACGAGCAGTACTTC. Translated: CASSLGLDYEQYF. This chain connects TRBV11-1 to TRBJ2-7; D is uncertain. Trimming stripped 5 bases from V and 3 bases from J, with 11 bases between. The CDR3 contains 13 residues. CDR1 is SGHAT, CDR2 FQDESV, per germline (reference sequence).